This T cell receptor (beta chain) was identified during a study of CD8+CD57+ T cells in acquired aplastic anemia. The overall study: DNA per sorted CD4+ or CD8+ sample ranged about 0.17 to 30 ug, averaging around 3.2 ug. Study-wide results and caveats: No significant patient-versus-control difference appeared in CD8+ Simpson's diversity.

V was trimmed by 0 bases and J by 0 bases, leaving 5 bases between them. This CDR3 has 14 amino acids. Germline CDR1 is DFQATT and CDR2 is SNEGSKA (reference sequence). The TCR beta profiling, which covered VDJ combination and CDR3 sequence, was carried out using genomic DNA as the template. TCRdb re-called the reads through MiXCR, storing one row per CDR3 protein. The data hold hundreds of thousands of distinct CDR3 sequences, with around 33% observed a single time. Notes on this clonotype: Its antigen is not known.

Patients who underwent sequencing had shown CD8+CD57+ cell expansion by flow cytometry. Blood samples were obtained from patients who had received no prior therapy. The TCR sequence derives from a human donor with aplastic anemia. Source material: sorted CD4+, CD8+, or CD8+CD57+ T cells (not recorded which) from PBMCs. The chain uses TRBV20-1 and TRBJ2-2; D gene uncertain. CDR3 region: CSARDSSNTGELFF. CDR3 nucleotides: TGCAGTGCTAGAGACTCCTCGAACACCGGGGAGCTGTTTTTT.